These 29 T cell receptor beta chains were all obtained from the same sample, sequenced in a study of blood T cell repertoires in COVID-19. Here immunoSEQ multiplex PCR was the method, and the copy in TCRdb shows in-frame clones only, minus some. The sample carries about half a million clones, around 85% recorded once. Sequencing used peripheral blood. These receptor sequences come from a human donor in a cohort sampled during active COVID-19.

The sample holds one count of this clone. The chain recombines TRBV28 with TRBJ2-7; weak D call: TRBD1 (6 bases). Deletions cut 2 bases from V and 2 bases from J, with 16 bases between. The CDR3 is 16 residues long. The germline CDR1 and CDR2 sequences are MDHEN and SYDVKM. This CDR3 is CASSLQGRALAYEQYF. The CDR3 DNA follows: TGTGCCAGCAGTTTACAGGGGCGAGCGTTGGCCTACGAGCAGTACTTC.

The chain carries TRBV28 and TRBJ2-1; perhaps TRBD2 as D (5 bases). V was shortened by 6 bases and J by 0 bases, with 15 bases between the two germline ends. The CDR3 sequence is 16 residues long. CDR1 and CDR2 (germline): MDHEN, SYDVKM. Here the CDR3 DNA reads TGTGCCAGCAGCATCCCGCGGGTGAGCTCCTACAATGAGCAGTTCTTC. Protein sequence: CASSIPRVSSYNEQFF.

The chain has TRBV19 and TRBJ1-2; 8 bases fit TRBD1. This CDR3 is built from 13 residues. Looked up from germline, CDR1 is LNHDA and CDR2 is SQIVND (reference sequence). V was clipped by 1 base and J by 8 bases; unmatched bases: 3. The CDR3 reads CASSIGDRSGYTF. The CDR3 DNA reads TGTGCCAGTAGTATAGGGGACAGGTCGGGCTACACCTTC.

The V call is TRBV13, the J call TRBJ1-2, with 8 bases that match TRBD1. Germline V gene lookup returns CDR1 PRHDT and CDR2 FYEKMQ (reference sequence). V trimming: 5 bases; J trimming: 6 bases; junction bases outside the gene matches: 8. CDR3 length equals 14 residues. DNA of the CDR3: TGTGCCAGCAGCAGCGGACAGGGCCGCGATGGCTACACCTTC. Residues: CASSSGQGRDGYTF.

This chain joins TRBV30 and TRBJ1-1, with 8 bases lining up with TRBD1. Trimming removed 4 bases from V and 2 bases from J; junction bases left unmatched: 9. Germline V gene lookup returns CDR1 GTSNPN and CDR2 SVGIG (reference sequence). CDR3 length: 15 residues. This chain's CDR3 is CAWTDRGRLNTEAFF. CDR3 nucleotide sequence: TGTGCCTGGACTGACAGGGGCAGGCTAAACACTGAAGCTTTCTTT.

The chain carries TRBV6-5 and TRBJ1-1, with D possibly matching TRBD1 (6 bases). Trimming took 4 bases from V and 7 from J, leaving 19 bases between them. The CDR3 extends over 15 amino acids. Germline lookup yields CDR1 MNHEY and CDR2 SVGAGI. This CDR3 reads CASSSRGGEQDEAFF. For the CDR3, the DNA is TGTGCCAGCAGTTCGAGGGGGGGAGAACAAGATGAAGCTTTCTTT.

This chain links TRBV18 with TRBJ2-1; D uncertain. The CDR3 totals 14 residues. The germline V gene has CDR1 KGHSH and CDR2 LQKENI. V shed 3 bases and J shed 4 bases, with 10 bases lying between them. The CDR3 loop reads CASSPRGLYNEQFF. CDR3 nucleotides: TGTGCCAGCTCACCCCGTGGCCTTTACAATGAGCAGTTCTTC.

The chain couples TRBV5-5 to TRBJ2-6, with TRBD2 as a possible D gene (5 bases). CDR3 length: 15 amino acids. Deletions cut 1 base from V and 8 bases from J, with 13 bases between. Germline CDR1 is SGHKS and CDR2 is YYEKEE (reference sequence). The CDR3 DNA reads as TGTGCCAGCAGCTTGATCGGGGAACCGACCAACGTCCTGACTTTC. This sequence encodes CASSLIGEPTNVLTF.

The chain links TRBV7-3 to TRBJ2-7, with D tentatively TRBD1 (6 bases). V was cut by 1 base and J by 6 bases, with 13 bases left in between. Germline V gene sequence: CDR1 SGHTA, CDR2 FQGTGA. The CDR3 runs to 14 residues. CDR3 in amino acids: CASSLNGATGEQYF. The CDR3 DNA sequence: TGTGCCAGCAGCTTAAACGGCGCGACAGGCGAGCAGTACTTC.

This clone was counted between two and nine times. Other DNA sequences in the sample encode the same CDR3. This rearrangement joins TRBV5-1 to TRBJ2-2; D not resolved. The CDR3 loop spans 14 amino acids. Trimming pared 0 bases from V and 0 bases from J, leaving 3 bases between. Germline values: CDR1 SGHRS, CDR2 YFSETQ. The DNA of the CDR3 is TGCGCCAGCAGCTTGGCCGCGAACACCGGGGAGCTGTTTTTT. Translation: CASSLAANTGELFF.

The rearrangement uses TRBV3-1 (or the pseudogene TRBV3-2) and TRBJ2-1, with 13 nucleotides matching TRBD2. CDR3 length equals 15 residues. V was clipped by 4 bases and J by 8 bases; unmatched bases: 5. CDR1 and CDR2 from the germline V gene are LGHDT and YNNKEL (reference sequence). CDR3 bases: TGTGCCAGCAGCCCCGGGACTAGCGGGACCTATGAGCAGTTCTTC. It yields the protein CASSPGTSGTYEQFF.

The chain carries TRBV30 and TRBJ2-7; D may be TRBD1 (7 bases). This CDR3 is built from 12 residues. V dropped 1 base and J dropped 6 bases, with 10 bases sitting between them. Per the germline V gene, CDR1 is GTSNPN and CDR2 is SVGIG (reference sequence). The CDR3 protein is CAWSGRGAEQYF. As DNA, the CDR3 is TGTGCCTGGAGTGGCAGGGGGGCCGAGCAGTACTTC.

In its sample, this clone was seen a few times. The rearrangement links TRBV3-1 (or the pseudogene TRBV3-2) to TRBJ1-5; no clear D gene. Germline CDR1 reads LGHDT; CDR2 reads YNNKEL (reference sequence). Trimming stripped 0 bases from V and 8 bases from J, with 5 bases between. This CDR3 has 12 residues. CDR3 sequence (DNA): TGTGCCAGCAGCCAAGATCGCGAGCCCCAGCATTTT. This codes for CASSQDREPQHF.

V usage is TRBV5-6 and J usage is TRBJ1-2; possibly TRBD1 for D (6 bases). CDR1 and CDR2 (germline): SGHDT, YYEEEE. The CDR3 has 14 amino acids. Trimming took off 0 bases at V and 4 bases at J, with 10 bases between the two ends. Here the CDR3 reads CASSLERTAYGYTF. The CDR3 DNA sequence: TGTGCCAGCAGCTTGGAAAGGACAGCCTATGGCTACACCTTC.

J is TRBJ2-7 and V is TRBV3-1 (or the pseudogene TRBV3-2); D uncertain. With 1 base removed from V and 6 bases from J, the gap between germline ends came to 16 bases. CDR1 and CDR2 (germline): LGHDT, YNNKEL (reference sequence). This CDR3 spans 15 amino acids. In DNA form, the CDR3 reads TGTGCCAGCAGCCAAGGGTTCGGCCACACGGGCGAGCAGTACTTC. Translated, it gives CASSQGFGHTGEQYF.

The V gene is TRBV2, the J gene TRBJ1-2, with a weak D call TRBD1 (5 bases). Germline CDR1 SNHLY, CDR2 FYNNEI. The V end was cut by 2 bases, the J end by 1 base, with 8 bases between. The CDR3 extends over 14 amino acids. CDR3 region: CASSEQGGNYGYTF. CDR3 coding DNA: TGTGCCAGCAGTGAACAGGGTGGTAACTATGGCTACACCTTC.

A few counts support this clone. The J gene is TRBJ2-7, the V gene TRBV6-1, with TRBD1 as a possible D gene (5 bases). The CDR3 loop spans 16 amino acids. Germline lookup yields CDR1 MNHNS and CDR2 SASEGT. V was cut by 2 bases and J by 6 bases, with 20 bases left in between. The CDR3 region is CASSEWAQVTFLEQYF. The CDR3 coding sequence is TGTGCCAGCAGTGAATGGGCACAGGTTACTTTTCTCGAGCAGTACTTC.

This chain links TRBV7-2 with TRBJ2-2; 10 bases align to TRBD1. This CDR3 has 16 residues. V was pared by 5 bases and J by 6 bases, with 9 bases of the junction left unmatched. The V gene's germline CDR1 is SGHTA and CDR2 FQGNSA. CDR3 sequence (DNA): TGTGCCAGCAGCAAGGACAGGGGGAGTTCAGCCGGGGAGCTGTTTTTT. It yields the protein CASSKDRGSSAGELFF.

The DNA for the CDR3 is TGTGCCAGCAGTTTATGGCAGGGGGCGGGTGTAGACACTGAAGCTTTCTTT. It translates to CASSLWQGAGVDTEAFF. The chain couples TRBV28 to TRBJ1-1, with 8 bases identical to TRBD1. Germline CDR1 is MDHEN and CDR2 is SYDVKM. Losses at the gene ends were 0 bases for V and 3 bases for J; bases not matched to a gene: 9. The CDR3 consists of 17 residues.

The V call is TRBV19, the J call TRBJ2-7, with 10 bases lining up with TRBD1. This CDR3 region has 15 residues. J lost 7 bases, V lost 5 bases, and 11 bases had no gene match. Germline V lookup: CDR1 LNHDA, CDR2 SQIVND (reference sequence). CDR3 in amino acids: CASSRPGQGIGEQYF. In DNA form, the CDR3 reads TGTGCCAGTAGTCGTCCGGGACAGGGGATCGGGGAGCAGTACTTC.

The rearrangement uses TRBV12-5 and TRBJ1-1, with D unresolved. The CDR3 spans 13 residues. Germline V gene lookup returns CDR1 LGHNT and CDR2 FRNRAP. With 6 bases removed from V and 6 bases from J, the gap between germline ends came to 14 bases. The DNA for the CDR3 is TGTGCTAGTGGCACTCTCGCGGGAGCTGAAGCTTTCTTT. Translated, it gives CASGTLAGAEAFF.

In nucleotides, the CDR3 is TGTGCCAGCAGCAAGTTAGTGGGCATGAACACTGAAGCTTTCTTT. It encodes CASSKLVGMNTEAFF. The chain recombines TRBV7-6 with TRBJ1-1; D remains unclear. Germline CDR1 and CDR2: SGHVS and FNYEAQ. The CDR3 length is 15 residues. Trimming cost V 5 bases and J 0 bases, with 13 bases left between them.

The chain has TRBV7-2 and TRBJ1-2; 8 bases align to TRBD1. CDR3 size: 15 residues. V lost 5 bases to trimming and J lost 7 bases; unmatched junction nucleotides: 12. CDR1 is SGHTA and CDR2 is FQGNSA in the germline V gene. As DNA, the CDR3 is TGTGCCAGCAGCACCCCTAGGACAGGGCAACGTGGCTACACCTTC. Translation gives CASSTPRTGQRGYTF.

As DNA, the CDR3 is TGTGCCAGCAGCTTGGGACAGGGGCTCGGAGAGACCCAGTACTTC. Protein product: CASSLGQGLGETQYF. V gene TRBV7-9 combines with J gene TRBJ2-5; 10 bases map to TRBD1. The CDR3 runs 15 residues. Germline-derived CDR1 and CDR2 are SEHNR and FQNEAQ (reference sequence). After removal of 3 bases from V and 4 bases from J, the junction contained 5 bases not matched to a gene.

This clone was seen repeatedly, ten times or more. V is TRBV6-5 and J is TRBJ1-1; 7 bases match TRBD1. This CDR3 spans 13 amino acids. Germline values: CDR1 MNHEY, CDR2 SVGAGI. Germline trimming cut 6 bases from V and 8 bases from J; bases unmatched to any gene: 9. The CDR3: CASSSDVTGEAFF. DNA for the CDR3: TGTGCCAGCAGCTCCGACGTGACAGGGGAAGCTTTCTTT.

This clone has just a few counts. The chain recombines TRBV2 with TRBJ1-2; D may be TRBD1 (6 bases). V dropped 7 bases and J dropped 0 bases, with 12 bases sitting between them. Germline V CDR1 and CDR2: SNHLY, FYNNEI. The CDR3 is 14 residues long. CDR3 nucleotides: TGTGCCAGCATAGGGGGGGCGACTAACTATGGCTACACCTTC. The encoded protein is CASIGGATNYGYTF.

The genes are TRBV18 and TRBJ1-5; a weak D match, TRBD1 (6 bases). Germline CDR1 KGHSH, CDR2 LQKENI. The CDR3 loop spans 14 amino acids. Trimming left V 3 bases short and J 7 bases short, with 13 bases between. CDR3 in DNA: TGTGCCAGCTCACCGGGTGGGGGCGACCAGCCCCAGCATTTT. Amino acids: CASSPGGGDQPQHF.

This chain links TRBV7-8 with TRBJ2-2, with 14 bases lining up with TRBD2. The CDR3 is made up of 18 amino acids. The ends lost 5 bases at V and 2 bases at J; junction bases unmatched: 7. The germline gives CDR1 SGHVS, CDR2 FQNEAQ. The CDR3 reads CASSPRLAGGQNTGELFF. CDR3 DNA sequence: TGTGCCAGCAGCCCGCGACTAGCGGGAGGGCAAAACACCGGGGAGCTGTTTTTT.

The chain links TRBV6-1 to TRBJ1-5; no definite D call. The CDR3 contains 14 residues. CDR1 and CDR2 from the germline V gene are MNHNS and SASEGT. V lost 1 base to trimming and J lost 4 bases, with 8 bases between them. Here the CDR3 reads CASSEDWRNQPQHF. The DNA for the CDR3 is TGTGCCAGCAGTGAAGATTGGAGGAATCAGCCCCAGCATTTT.